The following is a T cell receptor beta chain sequence with its context. The CDR3 contains 16 residues. The ends were cut back, 5 bases at V and 7 bases at J, with 23 bases in the middle. CDR1 and CDR2 (germline): LNHDA, SQIVND (reference sequence). In the original processing: Estimation of nucleated cell counts relied on the amplification of reference gene primers. The assay was immunoSEQ multiplex PCR, and TCRdb's table has in-frame clones only and misses some. The DNA was the basis for D and trimming; V, J and clone size are from that table. The repertoire holds some 89,000 clones, with approximately 84% as singletons. The sample is drawn from a study of blood T cell repertoires in COVID-19. About the research overall: Samples representing acute and convalescent COVID-19 were sourced from the United States, Italy and Spain. PBMCs, B-cell-depleted T cells, or T cells were the source of the cDNA or gDNA that made up the material.

The V call is TRBV19, the J call TRBJ1-2; D is perhaps TRBD1 (6 bases). The origin of this receptor is a man in his 60s with acute or convalescent COVID-19. The sequencing sample was made of peripheral blood. Here the CDR3 reads CASSAQNFRGGRGYTF. In DNA form, the CDR3 reads TGTGCCAGTAGTGCCCAGAACTTCAGGGGTGGTCGTGGCTACACCTTC.